The next 18 T cell receptor beta chains were all read from a single sample in a study of blood T cell repertoires in COVID-19. Profiling relied on immunoSEQ multiplex PCR, and the TCRdb table lists in-frame clones only, not all of them. This table has about 220,000 clones, 85% appearing once. Sequencing was carried out using peripheral blood. All receptors derive from a woman in her 70s with COVID-19, enrolled during active disease.

V usage is TRBV6-1 and J usage is TRBJ1-6; 8 nucleotides agree with TRBD1. CDR1 MNHNS and CDR2 SASEGT come from the germline V gene. The CDR3 consists of 18 residues. Trimming took 3 bases from V and 10 from J; bases not matched to a gene: 17. The CDR3 DNA follows: TGTGCCAGCAGTGATCTCGGACAGGGTTTTTTCATAGGCTCACCCCTCCACTTT. Amino acid sequence: CASSDLGQGFFIGSPLHF.

The genes are TRBV7-2 and TRBJ1-2; D may be TRBD1 (6 bases). Trimming left V 5 bases short and J 0 bases short, with 10 bases between. Germline lookup yields CDR1 SGHTA and CDR2 FQGNSA. CDR3 size: 14 residues. CDR3 nucleotide sequence: TGTGCCAGCAGCCTACAGGGCGCTAACTATGGCTACACCTTC. Translated: CASSLQGANYGYTF.

This rearrangement joins TRBV19 to TRBJ1-5; TRBD1 agrees at 7 bases. This CDR3 comprises 16 residues. The V segment lost 3 bases and the J segment 2 bases; nucleotides outside the gene matches: 7. CDR1 is LNHDA and CDR2 is SQIVND in the germline V gene (reference sequence). The CDR3 spells CASSMRGGIGNQPQHF. CDR3 coding DNA: TGTGCCAGTAGTATGAGAGGGGGCATCGGCAATCAGCCCCAGCATTTT.

The chain uses TRBV6-6 and TRBJ2-6; D may be TRBD2 (6 bases). Germline CDR1 MNHNY, CDR2 SVGAGI (reference sequence). The V end was cut by 6 bases, the J end by 4 bases, with 16 bases between. The CDR3 loop spans 16 amino acids. The CDR3 coding sequence is TGTGCCAGCAGAGACCGGCGGGACGAAGGGGCCAACGTCCTGACTTTC. It specifies CASRDRRDEGANVLTF.

This chain connects TRBV9 to TRBJ1-1; D perhaps matches TRBD1 (6 bases). Germline loops: CDR1 SGDLS, CDR2 YYNGEE. The CDR3 is 14 residues long. V was clipped by 4 bases and J by 7 bases, with 17 bases between them. The CDR3: CASSQDRRGGEAFF. The CDR3 bases are TGTGCCAGCAGCCAAGACAGGAGAGGGGGTGAAGCTTTCTTT.

The chain recombines TRBV7-2 with TRBJ2-7; TRBD2 agrees at 9 bases. Germline trimming cut 4 bases from V and 6 bases from J; bases unmatched to any gene: 10. Germline CDR1 is SGHTA and CDR2 is FQGNSA. The CDR3 extends over 15 amino acids. The CDR3 bases are TGTGCCAGCAGCTCAAAGGCTAGCGGGGCCCTCGAGCAGTACTTC. Its translation is CASSSKASGALEQYF. Supplemented by reference TRBV7-2 and TRBJ2-7, the full variable domain reads GAGVSQSPSNKVTEKGKDVELRCDPISGHTALYWYRQSLGQGLEFLIYFQGNSAPDKSGLPSDRFSAERTGGSVSTLTIQRTQQEDSAVYLCASSSKASGALEQYFGPGTRLTVT.

The gene calls are TRBV5-1 and TRBJ2-7; perhaps TRBD2 as D (5 bases). The CDR3 covers 14 residues. Trimming shortened V by 2 bases and J by 0 bases, and 9 bases separated the two germline ends. In germline, CDR1 is SGHRS, CDR2 YFSETQ. For the CDR3, the DNA is TGCGCCAGCAGCTTAGCGGACCGCTCCTACGAGCAGTACTTC. Translation: CASSLADRSYEQYF.

CDR3 sequence (DNA): TGTGCCAGCAGCCCACGGGACAGGGACACGGTTGAGCAGTTCTTC. Its protein is CASSPRDRDTVEQFF. The chain employs TRBV9 and TRBJ2-1; 9 nucleotides agree with TRBD1. The CDR3 sequence is 15 residues long. CDR1 is SGDLS, CDR2 YYNGEE, per germline. The V and J ends lost 4 bases and 9 bases, in that order; junction bases with no gene match: 11.

The chain has TRBV9 and TRBJ2-3; TRBD2 agrees at 11 bases. V lost 3 bases and J lost 7; bases outside the gene matches: 4. Looked up from germline, CDR1 is SGDLS and CDR2 is YYNGEE. The CDR3 is 14 residues long. This CDR3 reads CASSAVAGGNTQYF. DNA for the CDR3: TGTGCCAGCAGCGCCGTAGCGGGGGGGAATACGCAGTATTTT. The full variable domain, its missing parts supplied by reference TRBV9 and TRBJ2-3, is DSGVTQTPKHLITATGQRVTLRCSPRSGDLSVYWYQQSLDQGLQFLIQYYNGEERAKGNILERFSAQQFPDLHSELNLSSLELGDSALYFCASSAVAGGNTQYFGPGTRLTVL.

This chain links TRBV5-1 with TRBJ2-7; 7 positions agree with TRBD1. Germline CDR1 is SGHRS and CDR2 is YFSETQ. V shed 5 bases, J shed 3 bases, and the junction held 8 bases outside the gene matches. CDR3 size: 14 residues. CDR3 in amino acids: CASRPPGTVYEQYF. In nucleotides, the CDR3 is TGCGCCAGCAGACCCCCGGGGACAGTCTACGAGCAGTACTTC. The full variable domain, completed using reference TRBV5-1 and TRBJ2-7, is KAGVTQTPRYLIKTRGQQVTLSCSPISGHRSVSWYQQTPGQGLQFLFEYFSETQRNKGNFPGRFSGRQFSNSRSEMNVSTLELGDSALYLCASRPPGTVYEQYFGPGTRLTVT.

J is TRBJ1-1 and V is TRBV19; the match to TRBD1 covers 10 bases. Germline lookup yields CDR1 LNHDA and CDR2 SQIVND (reference sequence). The CDR3 has 19 amino acids. J was trimmed by 0 bases and V by 1 base; bases with no gene match: 11. This CDR3 is CASSIGPPRQGAVNTEAFF. Written as DNA, the CDR3 is TGTGCCAGTAGTATAGGCCCCCCGCGACAGGGGGCCGTGAACACTGAAGCTTTCTTT.

This chain links TRBV9 with TRBJ1-2; perhaps TRBD1 as D (6 bases). The germline gives CDR1 SGDLS, CDR2 YYNGEE. The CDR3 loop spans 16 amino acids. V was shortened by 1 base and J by 8 bases, with 21 bases between the two germline ends. Here the CDR3 reads CASSVRPGQQTQGYTF. The CDR3 region has the DNA TGTGCCAGCAGCGTACGCCCGGGACAACAAACGCAAGGCTACACCTTC. Full variable domain (outside the CDR3, taken from reference TRBV9 and TRBJ1-2): DSGVTQTPKHLITATGQRVTLRCSPRSGDLSVYWYQQSLDQGLQFLIQYYNGEERAKGNILERFSAQQFPDLHSELNLSSLELGDSALYFCASSVRPGQQTQGYTFGSGTRLTVV.

In its sample, this clone was seen once. J is TRBJ1-3 and V is TRBV11-1; D gene ambiguous. Germline values: CDR1 SGHAT, CDR2 FQDESV (reference sequence). The CDR3 covers 15 residues. The germline V and J ends were trimmed by 2 bases and 0 bases, with 8 bases remaining between them. The CDR3 region is CASSLSGGSGNTIYF. In nucleotides, the CDR3 is TGTGCCAGCAGCTTATCAGGAGGCTCTGGAAACACCATATATTTT.

At least ten counts were recorded for this clone. This chain connects TRBV10-3 to TRBJ1-3, with D perhaps matching TRBD1 (5 bases). This CDR3 has 11 amino acids. V was clipped by 6 bases and J by 8 bases, with 8 bases between them. Looked up from germline, CDR1 is ENHRY and CDR2 is SYGVKD. The CDR3 reads CAISEGDTIYF. CDR3 nucleotide sequence: TGTGCCATCAGCGAAGGGGACACCATATATTTT.

This clone was counted a single time. The chain couples TRBV11-2 to TRBJ2-7; D remains ambiguous. Trimming took off 6 bases at V and 9 bases at J, with 15 bases between the two ends. The CDR3 is made up of 12 amino acids. Germline assignment: CDR1 SGHAT and CDR2 FQNNGV. CDR3: CASRTYGVAQYF. The CDR3 DNA follows: TGTGCCAGCAGGACCTACGGAGTCGCGCAGTACTTC.

The rearrangement links TRBV27 to TRBJ2-3, with D possibly TRBD1 on 5 matching bases. Germline lookup yields CDR1 MNHEY and CDR2 SMNVEV (reference sequence). The CDR3 runs 14 residues. CDR3 DNA sequence: TGTGCTACCTCCCCAGGGTTTAGGGCAGATACGCAGTATTTT. Amino acid sequence: CATSPGFRADTQYF.

The J gene is TRBJ2-2, the V gene TRBV7-6; the match to TRBD2 covers 7 bases. The CDR3 runs to 18 residues. V gave up 5 bases and J gave up 2 bases; unmatched junction bases: 14. The V gene's germline CDR1 is SGHVS and CDR2 FNYEAQ. This CDR3 reads CASSVPSGTTYNTGELFF. The DNA for the CDR3 is TGTGCCAGCAGCGTCCCCTCCGGGACTACGTATAACACCGGGGAGCTGTTTTTT.

The rearrangement joins TRBV6-2 or TRBV6-3 to TRBJ2-7; the match to TRBD2 covers 9 bases. Germline V gene data show CDR1 as MNHEY and CDR2 as SVGEGT. The J segment lost 5 bases and the V segment lost 0 bases, leaving 8 bases of the junction unmatched. The CDR3 is 16 residues long. The CDR3 DNA sequence: TGTGCCAGCAGTTACTCGATGGTGACTAGCGGCCACGAGCAGTACTTC. Protein product: CASSYSMVTSGHEQYF.